The sequence of this T cell receptor (beta chain) was determined in a study of shared clonotypes between healthy human individuals. The authors' processing: For the immunoSEQ data, sequences were junction-only without quality scores, so filtering differed. Generated by immunoSEQ multiplex PCR, the TCRdb table keeps only in-frame clones and is missing some. V and J calls and clone size are those listed in that table; D and trimming were worked out from the DNA. The sample contains roughly 2.2 million clones, over 90% of which appear only once. Germline CDR1 SGHVS, CDR2 FQNEAQ. J gave up 5 bases and V 5 bases, and 11 bases lay outside the gene matches. The CDR3 has 17 residues.

The chain uses TRBV7-8 and TRBJ1-4; the match to TRBD1 covers 10 bases. This TCR derives from a man between 18 and 29 years old in good health. Some clones in this sample may be carry-over from other donors' samples. The sequenced sample was naive CD4+ T cells from PBMCs. Subset here: CD45RA+ positively selected. CDR3 protein: CASSRTGGRSSNEKLFF. CDR3 coding DNA: TGTGCCAGCAGCAGGACAGGGGGTCGGAGTTCGAATGAAAAACTGTTTTTT.